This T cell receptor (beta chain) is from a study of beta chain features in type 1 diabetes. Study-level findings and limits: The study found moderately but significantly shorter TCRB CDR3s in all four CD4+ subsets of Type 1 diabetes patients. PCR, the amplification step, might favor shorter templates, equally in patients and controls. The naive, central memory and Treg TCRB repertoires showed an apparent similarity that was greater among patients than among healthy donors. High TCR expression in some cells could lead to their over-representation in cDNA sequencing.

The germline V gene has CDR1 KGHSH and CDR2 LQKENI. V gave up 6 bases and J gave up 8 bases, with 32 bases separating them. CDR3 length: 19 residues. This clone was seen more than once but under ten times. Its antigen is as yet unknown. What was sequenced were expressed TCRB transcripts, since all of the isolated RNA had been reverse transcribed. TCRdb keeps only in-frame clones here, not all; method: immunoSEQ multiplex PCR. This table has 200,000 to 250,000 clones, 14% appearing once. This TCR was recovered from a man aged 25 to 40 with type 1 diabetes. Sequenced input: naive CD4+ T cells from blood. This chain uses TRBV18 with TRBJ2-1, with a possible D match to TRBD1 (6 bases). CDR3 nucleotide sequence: TGTGCCAGCTCCCCTTGGGGGCCTGGAGACAGCATGGTGTTACATGAGCAGTTCTTC. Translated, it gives CASSPWGPGDSMVLHEQFF. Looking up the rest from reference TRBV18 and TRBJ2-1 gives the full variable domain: NAGVMQNPRHLVRRRGQEARLRCSPMKGHSHVYWYRQLPEEGLKFMVYLQKENIIDESGMPKERFSAEFPKEGPSILRIQQVVRGDSAAYFCASSPWGPGDSMVLHEQFFGPGTRLTVL.